Following are 24 T cell receptor beta chains from one sample sequenced in a study of cytomegalovirus exposure and HLA in healthy donors. Amplification used 60 Vbeta primers and 13 Jbeta primers. TCRdb keeps only in-frame clones here, not all; method: immunoSEQ multiplex PCR. The sample lists roughly 200,000 clones; 85% to 90% were seen once. Input material: PBMCs. All receptors come from a man in his thirties or forties in good health and CMV-seronegative.

The chain is built from TRBV4-2 and TRBJ2-3, with 10 bases lining up with TRBD2. The germline gives CDR1 LGHNA, CDR2 YNFKEQ. CDR3 size: 16 residues. Losses at the gene ends were 1 base for V and 0 bases for J; bases not matched to a gene: 1. CDR3 loop: CASSQVSGGSTDTQYF. CDR3 sequence (DNA): TGTGCCAGCAGCCAAGTTAGCGGGGGGAGCACAGATACGCAGTATTTT.

This chain connects TRBV6-1 to TRBJ1-2, with D possibly matching TRBD1 (6 bases). There are 14 residues in the CDR3. The germline V and J ends were trimmed by 4 bases and 6 bases, with 15 bases remaining between them. The germline V gene has CDR1 MNHNS and CDR2 SASEGT. The CDR3 DNA follows: TGTGCCAGCAGTGGGCGGGGGGGGCGGAATGGCTACACCTTC. Its translation is CASSGRGGRNGYTF.

The rearrangement links TRBV5-1 to TRBJ2-7, with 7 nucleotides matching TRBD2. The CDR3 spans 15 residues. Trimming at V came to 0 bases and at J to 2 bases, leaving 5 bases not matched to a gene. The germline gives CDR1 SGHRS, CDR2 YFSETQ. CDR3 sequence: CASSLGLAAPYEQYF. The DNA for the CDR3 is TGCGCCAGCAGCTTGGGGCTAGCGGCGCCCTACGAGCAGTACTTC.

Only one count was recorded for this clone. The chain employs TRBV28 and TRBJ2-1, with D possibly TRBD2 on 7 matching bases. The CDR3 is 15 residues long. The germline V and J ends were trimmed by 10 bases and 9 bases, with 25 bases remaining between them. Germline CDR1 reads MDHEN; CDR2 reads SYDVKM. For the CDR3, the DNA is TGTGCCACCAATAAGGGGGGGGACCTCTGGAGTGAGCAGTTCTTC. It is translated as CATNKGGDLWSEQFF. Supplemented by reference TRBV28 and TRBJ2-1, the full variable domain reads DVKVTQSSRYLVKRTGEKVFLECVQDMDHENMFWYRQDPGLGLRLIYFSYDVKMKEKGDIPEGYSVSREKKERFSLILESASTNQTSMYLCATNKGGDLWSEQFFGPGTRLTVL.

V gene TRBV27 combines with J gene TRBJ1-6; a possible D gene is TRBD1 (5 bases). The CDR3 length is 15 residues. Germline-derived CDR1 and CDR2 are MNHEY and SMNVEV (reference sequence). With 4 bases removed from V and 8 bases from J, the gap between germline ends came to 15 bases. The CDR3 loop is CASSSASRDYSPLHF. The CDR3 DNA reads TGTGCCAGCAGTTCAGCGTCCAGGGATTATTCACCCCTCCACTTT.

This clone was seen just once. V gene TRBV6-6 combines with J gene TRBJ1-6, with D unclear. The V end was cut by 2 bases, the J end by 5 bases, with 10 bases between. Per the germline V gene, CDR1 is MNHNY and CDR2 is SVGAGI (reference sequence). The length of the CDR3 is 15 residues. The CDR3 loop is CASSYTGDDNSPLHF. CDR3 nucleotide sequence: TGTGCCAGCAGTTACACGGGAGACGATAATTCACCCCTCCACTTT.

This sequence joins TRBV14 and TRBJ1-1; no firm D call. The ends were cut back, 1 base at V and 3 bases at J, with 9 bases in the middle. This CDR3 spans 14 amino acids. CDR1 and CDR2 from the germline V gene are SGHDN and FVKESK. This CDR3 is CASSQVAMYTEAFF. The CDR3 DNA is TGTGCCAGCAGCCAAGTGGCCATGTACACTGAAGCTTTCTTT.

This clone was seen once. The genes are TRBV5-4 and TRBJ2-5; 8 bases fit TRBD1. Germline CDR1 and CDR2: SGHNT and YYREEE (reference sequence). V lost 3 bases and J lost 4; bases outside the gene matches: 8. There are 15 residues in the CDR3. CDR3: CASSSGQAERETQYF. CDR3 coding DNA: TGTGCCAGCAGCTCGGGACAGGCGGAGAGAGAGACCCAGTACTTC.

This clone showed up just a few times. The J gene is TRBJ2-3, the V gene TRBV20-1, with D possibly matching TRBD1 (5 bases). This CDR3 is built from 11 residues. Germline CDR1 reads DFQATT; CDR2 reads SNEGSKA (reference sequence). The CDR3 spells CSRQNTDTQYF. As DNA, the CDR3 is TGCAGCCGACAGAACACAGATACGCAGTATTTT.

The V gene is TRBV5-1, the J gene TRBJ1-2, with no clear D. The CDR3 has 15 amino acids. Germline lookup yields CDR1 SGHRS and CDR2 YFSETQ. V was clipped by 0 bases and J by 4 bases, with 13 bases between them. The CDR3 DNA reads TGCGCCAGCAGCTTGGACGGCCCGGCGGTCTATGGCTACACCTTC. Translating it yields CASSLDGPAVYGYTF.

The table lists this clone with a few counts. The V gene is TRBV7-6, the J gene TRBJ1-3; D may be TRBD1 (5 bases). The V gene lost 0 bases and the J gene lost 0 bases, with 12 bases spanning the gap. CDR3 length: 17 residues. Germline V gene lookup returns CDR1 SGHVS and CDR2 FNYEAQ. CDR3 region: CASSLALKGISGNTIYF. In nucleotides, the CDR3 is TGTGCCAGCAGCTTAGCGCTTAAGGGGATCTCTGGAAACACCATATATTTT. Using reference TRBV7-6 and TRBJ1-3 for the parts outside the CDR3, the full variable domain is GAGVSQSPRYKVTKRGQDVALRCDPISGHVSLYWYRQALGQGPEFLTYFNYEAQQDKSGLPNDRFSAERPEGSISTLTIQRTEQRDSAMYRCASSLALKGISGNTIYFGEGSWLTVV.

The chain combines TRBV28 with TRBJ1-2; maybe TRBD1 (5 bases). Germline-derived CDR1 and CDR2 are MDHEN and SYDVKM. This CDR3 is built from 14 residues. The V and J ends lost 8 bases and 2 bases respectively, with 15 bases between them. The chain's CDR3 is CASFGVAGNYGYTF. In DNA form, the CDR3 reads TGTGCCAGCTTTGGAGTGGCAGGGAACTATGGCTACACCTTC.

The CDR3 spells CASSLWGQGEYGPQHF. The CDR3 DNA reads TGTGCCAGCAGCTTATGGGGGCAGGGGGAGTACGGGCCCCAGCATTTT. The rearrangement joins TRBV7-2 to TRBJ1-5; 7 bases are a match to TRBD1. CDR1 and CDR2 from the germline V gene are SGHTA and FQGNSA. This CDR3 region has 16 residues. The J segment lost 9 bases and the V segment lost 2 bases, leaving 13 bases of the junction unmatched.

The chain is built from TRBV11-2 and TRBJ1-1; TRBD1 matches 7 bases. CDR1 is SGHAT and CDR2 is FQNNGV in the germline V gene. V gave up 4 bases and J gave up 2 bases; unmatched junction bases: 13. The CDR3 length is 17 residues. CDR3 amino acids: CASSSRGDSRQNTEAFF. Written as DNA, the CDR3 is TGTGCCAGCAGCTCCAGGGGGGACAGCAGACAAAACACTGAAGCTTTCTTT.

The genes are TRBV5-1 and TRBJ1-2, with 9 bases identical to TRBD1. The V gene's germline CDR1 is SGHRS and CDR2 YFSETQ. V was pared by 4 bases and J by 8 bases, with 9 bases of the junction left unmatched. CDR3 length: 14 amino acids. The DNA for the CDR3 is TGCGCCAGCAGCCCCGGACAGGGGCCCCTCGGCTACACCTTC. Translating it yields CASSPGQGPLGYTF.

This chain links TRBV10-2 with TRBJ1-5; D not resolved. The germline CDR1 and CDR2 sequences are WSHSY and SAAADI. The germline V and J ends were trimmed by 7 bases and 3 bases, with 13 bases remaining between them. CDR3 length: 14 amino acids. The CDR3 reads CASKSENLNQPQHF. The CDR3 nucleotides are TGCGCCAGCAAGTCAGAAAATCTCAATCAGCCCCAGCATTTT.

The V call is TRBV2, the J call TRBJ1-5, with 10 bases fitting TRBD1. Germline assignment: CDR1 SNHLY and CDR2 FYNNEI. Unmatched junction bases numbered 6, after V lost 7 bases and J lost 6 bases. The CDR3 contains 14 residues. The CDR3: CASMRQGALQPQHF. The CDR3 bases are TGTGCCAGCATGAGACAGGGGGCACTTCAGCCCCAGCATTTT.

The chain employs TRBV28 and TRBJ1-2, with D hard to call. V was cut by 5 bases and J by 7 bases, with 14 bases left in between. CDR3 size: 13 residues. The germline CDR1 and CDR2 sequences are MDHEN and SYDVKM. CDR3 residues: CASSIRVPGGYTF. The CDR3 nucleotides are TGTGCCAGCAGTATCCGTGTTCCAGGTGGCTACACCTTC.

This clone was counted between two and nine times. This chain uses TRBV5-6 with TRBJ2-7; D possibly corresponds to TRBD1 (5 bases). Germline assignment: CDR1 SGHDT and CDR2 YYEEEE. Trimming cost V 2 bases and J 4 bases, with 13 bases left between them. This CDR3 spans 14 amino acids. Here the CDR3 reads CASSLQGVGYEQYF. CDR3 bases: TGTGCCAGCAGCTTACAAGGGGTGGGGTACGAGCAGTACTTC.

This chain joins TRBV28 and TRBJ1-5; D possibly corresponds to TRBD1 (5 bases). The CDR3 covers 15 residues. Germline loops: CDR1 MDHEN, CDR2 SYDVKM. V lost 2 bases, J lost 2 bases, and 10 bases lay in between. Written as DNA, the CDR3 is TGTGCCAGCAGTTTACTAGGGGCGCGCAATCAGCCCCAGCATTTT. It is translated as CASSLLGARNQPQHF.

V is TRBV28 and J is TRBJ2-5; 8 nucleotides agree with TRBD1. Looked up from germline, CDR1 is MDHEN and CDR2 is SYDVKM. CDR3 size: 16 residues. Losses at the gene ends were 4 bases for V and 2 bases for J; bases not matched to a gene: 9. CDR3 in amino acids: CASSYSGTGFQETQYF. CDR3 bases: TGTGCCAGCAGTTACTCCGGGACAGGATTTCAAGAGACCCAGTACTTC.

V usage is TRBV20-1 and J usage is TRBJ1-1; D gene ambiguous. V dropped 4 bases and J dropped 2 bases, with 5 bases sitting between them. Germline assignment: CDR1 DFQATT and CDR2 SNEGSKA (reference sequence). The CDR3 is 11 residues long. The CDR3 is CSATQNTEAFF. DNA for the CDR3: TGCAGTGCTACCCAAAACACTGAAGCTTTCTTT.

The chain links TRBV10-3 to TRBJ1-2, with a possible D match to TRBD1 (6 bases). V was pared by 6 bases and J by 6 bases, with 14 bases between. The germline V gene has CDR1 ENHRY and CDR2 SYGVKD. The CDR3 has 13 amino acids. The DNA for the CDR3 is TGTGCCATCAGCCCACAGGGAGGGGATGGCTACACCTTC. Translation gives CAISPQGGDGYTF.

This sequence joins TRBV5-1 and TRBJ1-1; the match to TRBD1 covers 7 bases. The CDR3 totals 14 residues. V shed 4 bases and J 3 bases; nucleotides not matched to a gene: 6. Germline values: CDR1 SGHRS, CDR2 YFSETQ. CDR3: CASSATGSDTEAFF. The CDR3 nucleotides are TGCGCCAGCAGCGCGACAGGGTCGGACACTGAAGCTTTCTTT.